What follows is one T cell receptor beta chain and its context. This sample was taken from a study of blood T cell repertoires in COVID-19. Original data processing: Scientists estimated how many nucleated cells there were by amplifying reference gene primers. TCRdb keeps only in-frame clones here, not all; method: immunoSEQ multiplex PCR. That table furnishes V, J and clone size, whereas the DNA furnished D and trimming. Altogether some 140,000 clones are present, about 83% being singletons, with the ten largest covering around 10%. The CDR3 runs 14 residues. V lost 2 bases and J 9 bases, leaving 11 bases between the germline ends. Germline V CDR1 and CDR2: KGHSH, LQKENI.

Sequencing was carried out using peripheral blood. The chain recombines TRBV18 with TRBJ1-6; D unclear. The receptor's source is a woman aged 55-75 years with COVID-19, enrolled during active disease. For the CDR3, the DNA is TGTGCCAGCTCACCAGGCACAGAAGCTTCACCCCTCCACTTT. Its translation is CASSPGTEASPLHF. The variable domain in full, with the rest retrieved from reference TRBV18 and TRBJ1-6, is NAGVMQNPRHLVRRRGQEARLRCSPMKGHSHVYWYRQLPEEGLKFMVYLQKENIIDESGMPKERFSAEFPKEGPSILRIQQVVRGDSAAYFCASSPGTEASPLHFGNGTRLTVT.